The 17 T cell receptor beta chains below all came from one sample that was sequenced in a study of Ad26.COV2.S vaccination and SARS-CoV-2 variants (dated by TCRdb to the early 2020s). In the paper's terms, the treatment or condition label means: roughly 20 received Ad26.COV2.S at low or high dose, single or two shots; 5 received placebo; per-sample allocation not given. For vaccine and placebo recipients, the sequenced repertoires came from samples collected on day 63 after the first injection. Receptors were amplified or captured by the immunoSEQ multiplex PCR assay. TCRdb obtained this table from immuneACCESS and retained in-frame rearrangements with V and J assigned. These tables miss some clones; where compared with another copy, unresolved V genes account for less than half of the shortfall, and the remainder is unexplained. The sample table records approximately 410,000 clones; 88% of these occur just once. The top ten constitute 3.6% of the sample.

The sample consisted of peripheral blood, taken in a trial of Ad26.COV2.S vaccine versus placebo. These receptors came from a person aged 18-60 years who received the Ad26.COV2.S COVID-19 vaccine or a placebo.

The V call is TRBV12-3 or TRBV12-4, the J call TRBJ1-3; D call uncertain. Trimming cost V 6 bases and J 4 bases, with 10 bases left between them. This CDR3 contains 13 residues. CDR3: CASSYLGGNTIYF. The CDR3 DNA reads TGTGCCAGCAGCTATCTTGGCGGAAACACCATATATTTT.

This chain joins TRBV27 and TRBJ2-7, with D perhaps assigned TRBD1 or TRBD2 (5 bases each). Deletions cut 4 bases from V and 7 bases from J, with 11 bases between. There are 12 residues in the CDR3. Germline loops: CDR1 MNHEY, CDR2 SMNVEV (reference sequence). CDR3 nucleotide sequence: TGTGCCAGCAGTTCGGGGCCGAGGGAGCAGTACTTC. Translated: CASSSGPREQYF.

In its sample, this clone was seen a few times. This chain joins TRBV2 and TRBJ1-2, with TRBD1 identical over 8 bases. The ends lost 4 bases at V and 2 bases at J; junction bases unmatched: 3. CDR1 is SNHLY, CDR2 FYNNEI, per germline. The CDR3 has 14 residues. CDR3 protein: CASSVDRENYGYTF. The CDR3 DNA sequence: TGTGCCAGCAGTGTGGACAGGGAAAACTATGGCTACACCTTC.

V gene TRBV7-2 combines with J gene TRBJ1-5; the D gene is possibly TRBD1 (6 bases). This CDR3 is 14 amino acids long. Trimming pared 5 bases from V and 1 base from J, leaving 9 bases between. Germline values: CDR1 SGHTA, CDR2 FQGNSA. This CDR3 is CASSADRSNQPQHF. As DNA, the CDR3 is TGTGCCAGCAGCGCAGACAGGAGCAATCAGCCCCAGCATTTT.

The genes are TRBV5-5 and TRBJ2-2; D not resolved. Trimming removed 2 bases at V and 2 bases at J, with 16 bases between. Germline-derived CDR1 and CDR2 are SGHKS and YYEKEE (reference sequence). The CDR3 has 17 residues. Here the CDR3 reads CASSLGSETLNTGELFF. The CDR3 bases are TGTGCCAGCAGCTTAGGATCTGAGACCCTTAACACCGGGGAGCTGTTTTTT.

DNA of the CDR3: TGCGCCAGCAGCTCAGCAACCACAGGGGGCCCCTACGAGCAGTACTTC. It translates to CASSSATTGGPYEQYF. This rearrangement joins TRBV4-1 to TRBJ2-7, with 9 bases identical to TRBD1. CDR3 size: 16 residues. V lost 5 bases, J lost 2 bases, and 10 bases stayed unmatched. Germline-derived CDR1 and CDR2 are MGHRA and YSYEKL.

The chain joins TRBV19 to TRBJ1-2; D remains unclear. The CDR3 contains 13 residues. V dropped 7 bases and J dropped 6 bases, with 15 bases sitting between them. Germline CDR1 reads LNHDA; CDR2 reads SQIVND (reference sequence). The chain's CDR3 is CASMRWQDDGYTF. The CDR3 region has the DNA TGTGCCAGTATGCGCTGGCAGGACGATGGCTACACCTTC.

This clone was detected a few times. The genes are TRBV18 and TRBJ2-1; TRBD1 matches at 7 bases. Germline assignment: CDR1 KGHSH and CDR2 LQKENI. Trimming took 1 base from V and 6 from J; bases not matched to a gene: 6. This CDR3 has 15 residues. CDR3 residues: CASSPLQGSGNEQFF. Here the CDR3 DNA reads TGTGCCAGCTCACCACTACAGGGGTCTGGCAATGAGCAGTTCTTC.

V usage is TRBV6-6 and J usage is TRBJ1-1; D not certain. CDR1 is MNHNY and CDR2 is SVGAGI in the germline V gene (reference sequence). This CDR3 comprises 13 residues. Trimming removed 2 bases at V and 4 bases at J, with 8 bases between. This CDR3 is CASSYDRVTEAFF. The CDR3, as DNA: TGTGCCAGCAGTTACGATCGGGTCACTGAAGCTTTCTTT.

J is TRBJ2-2 and V is TRBV21-1. TRBV21-1 is recorded as a pseudogene. CDR3 size: 14 residues. The CDR3 region is CASSKGQHTGELFF. The CDR3 nucleotides are TGTGCCAGCAGCAAAGGGCAGCACACCGGGGAGCTGTTTTTT.

The chain couples TRBV13 to TRBJ2-5; tentatively, D is TRBD1 (6 bases). The germline V gene has CDR1 PRHDT and CDR2 FYEKMQ (reference sequence). The CDR3 length is 17 residues. The germline V and J ends were trimmed by 4 bases and 3 bases, with 21 bases remaining between them. The CDR3 nucleotides are TGTGCCAGCAGCTGGGGAATCTCCGGGACACCAGAAGAGACCCAGTACTTC. Translated, it gives CASSWGISGTPEETQYF.

The genes are TRBV5-1 and TRBJ1-6; D possibly corresponds to TRBD1 (5 bases). CDR1 is SGHRS, CDR2 YFSETQ, per germline. The CDR3 loop spans 15 amino acids. V shed 2 bases and J shed 10 bases, with 16 bases lying between them. As DNA, the CDR3 is TGCGCCAGCAGCTTAGGCAGGGATAAGGTGTCACCCCTCCACTTT. It specifies CASSLGRDKVSPLHF.

The CDR3 spells CSVRQGSSTEAFF. The CDR3 DNA follows: TGCAGCGTTCGACAGGGCTCGAGCACTGAAGCTTTCTTT. This chain connects TRBV29-1 to TRBJ1-1; 7 bases fit TRBD1. This CDR3 has 13 amino acids. CDR1 is SQVTM, CDR2 ANQGSEA, per germline. With V trimmed by 5 bases and J by 4 bases, 7 bases remained unmatched.

V gene TRBV2 combines with J gene TRBJ1-1; no definite D call. Trimming stripped 6 bases from V and 4 bases from J, with 9 bases between. This CDR3 region has 12 residues. Germline V lookup: CDR1 SNHLY, CDR2 FYNNEI. The CDR3 region has the DNA TGTGCCAGCAGGGTTTCGGGCACTGAAGCTTTCTTT. Its protein product is CASRVSGTEAFF.

This chain connects TRBV28 to TRBJ2-1; 9 positions agree with TRBD1. The V gene end was trimmed by 5 bases and the J gene end by 8 bases; junction bases not matched to a gene: 10. The CDR3 contains 15 residues. The germline gives CDR1 MDHEN, CDR2 SYDVKM. CDR3 in DNA: TGTGCCAGCAGTATAACAGGGGGCGTAGACGATGAGCAGTTCTTC. Translated, it gives CASSITGGVDDEQFF.

Comments on this clone: An end of the junction differs from the germline gene, which may be a read error. V gene TRBV6-4 combines with J gene TRBJ2-1, with D hard to call. The CDR3 runs 13 residues. Per the germline V gene, CDR1 is MRHNA and CDR2 is SNTAGT. The CDR3 spells CASSETHYHEQFF. DNA for the CDR3: TGTGCCAGCAGTGAGACCCACTACCATGAGCAGTTCTTC.

This sequence joins TRBV28 and TRBJ1-2; D gene ambiguous. CDR1 MDHEN and CDR2 SYDVKM come from the germline V gene. V lost 4 bases to trimming and J lost 7 bases, with 19 bases between them. The CDR3 extends over 15 amino acids. Here the CDR3 reads CASSSPSADTIGYTF. The CDR3 region has the DNA TGTGCCAGCAGTTCCCCCTCCGCCGATACAATTGGCTACACCTTC.